The source of this T cell receptor (beta chain) is a study of T cells after yellow fever vaccination. Study-wide context: The authors prepared low-cell-number fractions using SMART-Seq v4 Ultra Low Input. Study outcomes and limitations: Secondary responses were weaker yet peaked faster, day 5 versus 15.

As TCR cDNA was made by 5'RACE template switching, a universal primer site and UMIs were added. TCRdb re-analysed the 5' RACE reads in MiXCR, keeping a single row per CDR3 protein. The sample consists of more than 95,000 distinct CDR3 sequences, approximately 16% of them appearing once. The table lists this clonotype with many counts. Its antigen is as yet unknown. With 5 bases removed from V and 5 bases from J, the gap between germline ends came to 10 bases. CDR1 and CDR2 from the germline V gene are LGHNA and YNFKEQ. The CDR3 length is 12 residues. The sequence derives from a man aged 18 to 35 who received the YFV17D yellow fever vaccine. The V call is TRBV4-2, the J call TRBJ2-7; D may be TRBD1 (6 bases). Sequencing was performed on CD8+ T cells sorted from PBMCs, taken 5 days after the yellow fever booster vaccination. CDR3 sequence (DNA): TGTGCCAGCAGCTACAGGGCGAACGAGCAGTACTTC. Protein product: CASSYRANEQYF.